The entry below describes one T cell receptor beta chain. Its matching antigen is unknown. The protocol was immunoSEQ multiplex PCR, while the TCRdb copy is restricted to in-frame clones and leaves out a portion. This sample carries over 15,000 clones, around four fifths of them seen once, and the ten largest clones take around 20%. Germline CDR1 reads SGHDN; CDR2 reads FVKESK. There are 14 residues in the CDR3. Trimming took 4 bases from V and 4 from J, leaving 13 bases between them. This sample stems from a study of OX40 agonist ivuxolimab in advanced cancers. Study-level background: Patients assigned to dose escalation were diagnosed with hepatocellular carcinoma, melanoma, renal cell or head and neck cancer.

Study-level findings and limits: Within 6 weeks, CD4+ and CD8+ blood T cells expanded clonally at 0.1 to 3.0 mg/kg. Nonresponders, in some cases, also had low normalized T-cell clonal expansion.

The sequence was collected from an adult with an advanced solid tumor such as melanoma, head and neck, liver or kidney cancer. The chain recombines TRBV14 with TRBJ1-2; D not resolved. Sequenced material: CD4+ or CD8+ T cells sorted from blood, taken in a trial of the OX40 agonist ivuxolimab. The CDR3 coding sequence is TGTGCCAGCAGCCCCTTGGGAACGCCCTATGGCTACACCTTC. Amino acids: CASSPLGTPYGYTF.